These 23 T cell receptor beta chains were sequenced from one sample in a study of shared clonotypes between healthy human individuals. Assay used: immunoSEQ multiplex PCR; TCRdb lists only in-frame clones, some missing. The sample shows roughly 760,000 clones, less than 85% of them seen only once. Specimen: memory CD4+ T cells sorted from blood. Noted subset: CD45RA-negative fraction. Source of these receptors: a woman aged 25-40 years in good health.

This clone was counted a single time. The CDR3 nucleotides are TGTGCCAGCAGCTTCGACCGGGACATTCAGTACTTC. Its translation is CASSFDRDIQYF. The chain joins TRBV11-1 to TRBJ2-4, with unresolved D. Trimming stripped 3 bases from V and 8 bases from J, with 8 bases between. Per the germline V gene, CDR1 is SGHAT and CDR2 is FQDESV (reference sequence). CDR3 size: 12 residues.

This sequence joins TRBV10-3 and TRBJ2-1; the D gene could be TRBD1 or TRBD2 (6 bases each). The CDR3 spans 17 residues. Germline V gives CDR1 ENHRY, CDR2 SYGVKD. V shed 10 bases and J shed 0 bases, with 22 bases lying between them. The CDR3: CATGRGSRGGSYNEQFF. The CDR3 nucleotides are TGTGCCACCGGACGGGGGTCTAGAGGGGGCTCCTACAATGAGCAGTTCTTC.

V gene TRBV18 combines with J gene TRBJ1-3; TRBD1 aligns across 7 bases. Per the germline V gene, CDR1 is KGHSH and CDR2 is LQKENI. This CDR3 comprises 15 residues. Germline trimming cut 0 bases from V and 2 bases from J; bases unmatched to any gene: 1. Here the CDR3 DNA reads TGTGCCAGCTCACCACCGACAGGGACTGGAAACACCATATATTTT. Translating it yields CASSPPTGTGNTIYF.

This clone was seen once. The V call is TRBV11-1, the J call TRBJ2-5, with TRBD2 as a possible D gene (5 bases). Germline-derived CDR1 and CDR2 are SGHAT and FQDESV (reference sequence). The CDR3 is 13 amino acids. The V end was cut by 5 bases, the J end by 0 bases, with 7 bases between. In DNA form, the CDR3 reads TGTGCCAGCAGCGAGGGCTACCAAGAGACCCAGTACTTC. This sequence encodes CASSEGYQETQYF.

The V and J genes are TRBV11-2 and TRBJ2-7; 11 bases line up with TRBD2. From germline, CDR1 is SGHAT and CDR2 FQNNGV. V was pared by 2 bases and J by 6 bases, with 9 bases of the junction left unmatched. This CDR3 is built from 16 residues. CDR3: CASSLQLAGATGEQYF. The CDR3 coding sequence is TGTGCCAGCAGCTTACAACTAGCGGGAGCCACAGGCGAGCAGTACTTC.

The chain combines TRBV28 with TRBJ2-7; the match to TRBD2 covers 7 bases. CDR3 length: 14 residues. CDR1 and CDR2 (germline): MDHEN, SYDVKM. J was trimmed by 0 bases and V by 7 bases; bases with no gene match: 6. CDR3 nucleotide sequence: TGTGCCAGCATTCCCAGCGGGATCTCCTACGAGCAGTACTTC. Its translation is CASIPSGISYEQYF. Drawing the rest from reference TRBV28 and TRBJ2-7, the complete variable domain is DVKVTQSSRYLVKRTGEKVFLECVQDMDHENMFWYRQDPGLGLRLIYFSYDVKMKEKGDIPEGYSVSREKKERFSLILESASTNQTSMYLCASIPSGISYEQYFGPGTRLTVT.

Note on this clone: Distinct nucleotide sequences in the sample also encode this CDR3. This rearrangement joins TRBV14 to TRBJ1-1, with D uncertain. The germline gives CDR1 SGHDN, CDR2 FVKESK. This CDR3 is built from 13 residues. Trimming removed 4 bases at V and 0 bases at J, with 6 bases between. The CDR3 protein is CASSLLMNTEAFF. DNA for the CDR3: TGTGCCAGCAGCCTCCTCATGAACACTGAAGCTTTCTTT.

The J gene is TRBJ2-7, the V gene TRBV5-8; D possibly uses TRBD1 or TRBD2 (5 bases each). Germline assignment: CDR1 SGHTS and CDR2 YDEGEE. The CDR3 sequence is 13 residues long. Trimming stripped 2 bases from V and 5 bases from J, with 11 bases between. CDR3 loop: CASSFPGTDEQYF. Here the CDR3 DNA reads TGTGCCAGCAGCTTTCCTGGGACGGACGAGCAGTACTTC.

To note about this clone: This same CDR3 is encoded by further DNA sequences in the sample. V gene TRBV28 combines with J gene TRBJ1-5; D is undetermined. Germline V CDR1 and CDR2: MDHEN, SYDVKM. Deletions cut 4 bases from V and 7 bases from J, with 8 bases between. The CDR3 runs to 12 residues. CDR3 residues: CASSSLYQPQHF. The CDR3 nucleotides are TGTGCCAGCAGTTCCCTCTACCAGCCCCAGCATTTT.

In DNA, the CDR3 is TGTGCCAGCGGAGCCCTGGACTCCGGCCTCGGTTCGTCCCAGTACTTC. As protein: CASGALDSGLGSSQYF. The chain uses TRBV11-2 and TRBJ2-5; tentative D call: TRBD2 (5 bases). The CDR3 runs to 16 residues. V was shortened by 8 bases and J by 9 bases, with 28 bases between the two germline ends. The germline V gene encodes CDR1 SGHAT and CDR2 FQNNGV.

CDR3 sequence reads: CASSERDSSYEQYF. In DNA form, the CDR3 reads TGTGCCAGCAGTGAAAGAGACAGTTCCTACGAGCAGTACTTC. The chain is built from TRBV25-1 and TRBJ2-7; possible D gene TRBD1, 5 bases. Trimming shortened V by 2 bases and J by 1 base, and 9 bases separated the two germline ends. The CDR3 has 14 residues. In germline, CDR1 is MGHDK, CDR2 SYGVNS.

The rearrangement joins TRBV5-1 to TRBJ1-1; D remains unclear. Germline V gene sequence: CDR1 SGHRS, CDR2 YFSETQ. Trimming took off 7 bases at V and 1 base at J, with 8 bases between the two ends. This CDR3 has 12 residues. The CDR3 sequence is CASGTQNTEAFF. CDR3 nucleotide sequence: TGCGCCAGCGGCACACAGAACACTGAAGCTTTCTTT. Together with reference TRBV5-1 and TRBJ1-1, the CDR3 gives the full variable domain: KAGVTQTPRYLIKTRGQQVTLSCSPISGHRSVSWYQQTPGQGLQFLFEYFSETQRNKGNFPGRFSGRQFSNSRSEMNVSTLELGDSALYLCASGTQNTEAFFGQGTRLTVV.

This clone was counted a few times. This chain connects TRBV14 to TRBJ2-1, with 11 positions matching TRBD1. The trim removed 3 bases at V and 6 bases at J, leaving 7 bases unmatched. This CDR3 comprises 16 residues. Germline V lookup: CDR1 SGHDN, CDR2 FVKESK. CDR3 protein: CASSQAGTGGRNEQFF. CDR3 coding DNA: TGTGCCAGCAGCCAGGCCGGGACAGGGGGTCGCAATGAGCAGTTCTTC.

V is TRBV7-2 and J is TRBJ2-3, with TRBD2 as a possible D gene (6 bases). The CDR3 consists of 18 residues. The germline V and J ends were trimmed by 2 bases and 5 bases, with 23 bases remaining between them. Germline loops: CDR1 SGHTA, CDR2 FQGNSA. In DNA form, the CDR3 reads TGTGCCAGCAGCTTAAGGGCCCCGGGAGTGAGTATTAAAGATACGCAGTATTTT. Encoded protein: CASSLRAPGVSIKDTQYF.

V and J are TRBV19 and TRBJ2-3; D is uncertain. Trimming pared 4 bases from V and 1 base from J, leaving 12 bases between. Germline V gives CDR1 LNHDA, CDR2 SQIVND (reference sequence). This CDR3 contains 15 residues. CDR3 sequence: CASSSQISGTDTQYF. Written as DNA, the CDR3 is TGTGCCAGTAGTAGTCAGATCTCGGGCACAGATACGCAGTATTTT.

The chain links TRBV12-5 to TRBJ2-2; 7 bases map to TRBD1. The CDR3 extends over 17 amino acids. Unmatched junction bases numbered 9, after V lost 5 bases and J lost 0 bases. CDR1 and CDR2 from the germline V gene are LGHNT and FRNRAP. In DNA, the CDR3 is TGTGCTAGTGGTCGTTACACCGGGACAGCGAACACCGGGGAGCTGTTTTTT. Its translation is CASGRYTGTANTGELFF.

The chain couples TRBV27 to TRBJ2-7, with 8 nucleotides matching TRBD2. The CDR3 is 15 residues long. J was trimmed by 0 bases and V by 1 base; bases with no gene match: 2. CDR1 is MNHEY, CDR2 SMNVEV, per germline (reference sequence). CDR3 protein: CASSLYSGSSYEQYF. For the CDR3, the DNA is TGTGCCAGCAGTTTATACAGCGGGAGCTCCTACGAGCAGTACTTC.

The rearrangement links TRBV6-1 to TRBJ2-1, with TRBD1 matching over 11 bases. CDR1 and CDR2 (germline): MNHNS, SASEGT. V shed 3 bases, J shed 7 bases, and the junction held 5 bases outside the gene matches. The length of the CDR3 is 15 residues. Here the CDR3 DNA reads TGTGCCAGCAGTGACCGGGACAGGGGGTTAAATGAGCAGTTCTTC. This sequence encodes CASSDRDRGLNEQFF.

The genes are TRBV5-1 and TRBJ2-3, with 8 nucleotides matching TRBD2. The CDR3 spans 14 residues. Germline CDR1 is SGHRS and CDR2 is YFSETQ. The trim removed 5 bases at V and 3 bases at J, leaving 5 bases unmatched. The CDR3: CASRKERGTDTQYF. In DNA form, the CDR3 reads TGCGCCAGCAGGAAGGAGCGGGGGACAGATACGCAGTATTTT.

This clone appeared a single time. The J gene is TRBJ1-4, the V gene TRBV27; 10 positions agree with TRBD1. The length of the CDR3 is 17 residues. From germline, CDR1 is MNHEY and CDR2 SMNVEV (reference sequence). Trimming cost V 6 bases and J 7 bases; bases outside gene matches: 14. CDR3 sequence: CASSPGTGARVGEKLFF. For the CDR3, the DNA is TGTGCCAGCAGCCCCGGGACAGGGGCGAGGGTGGGTGAAAAACTGTTTTTT.

The rearrangement joins TRBV6-1 to TRBJ2-1, with a possible D match to TRBD1 (6 bases). Germline V gene data show CDR1 as MNHNS and CDR2 as SASEGT. The CDR3 is 14 amino acids. Between the trimmed V and J ends, which lost 0 bases and 9 bases, there was a span of 12 bases. The CDR3 spells CASSEAFDRSEQFF. In DNA, the CDR3 is TGTGCCAGCAGTGAAGCCTTCGACAGGAGTGAGCAGTTCTTC.

Comments on this clone: Being one base from a much bigger clone, this may be a read error. The rearrangement uses TRBV5-1 and TRBJ1-1, with 8 bases fitting TRBD1. With V trimmed by 4 bases and J by 1 base, 3 bases remained unmatched. Looked up from germline, CDR1 is SGHRS and CDR2 is YFSETQ. This CDR3 is 14 amino acids long. The chain's CDR3 is CASSPGQENTEAFF. The DNA of the CDR3 is TGCGCCAGCAGCCCGGGACAGGAGAACACTGAAGCTTTCTTT.

V usage is TRBV6-1 and J usage is TRBJ1-2, with a tentative D call TRBD1 (5 bases). With 5 bases removed from V and 2 bases from J, the gap between germline ends came to 15 bases. This CDR3 has 15 residues. The germline gives CDR1 MNHNS, CDR2 SASEGT. The CDR3 spells CASSQRRTGNYGYTF. The CDR3 bases are TGTGCCAGCAGTCAGCGTCGAACAGGCAACTATGGCTACACCTTC.